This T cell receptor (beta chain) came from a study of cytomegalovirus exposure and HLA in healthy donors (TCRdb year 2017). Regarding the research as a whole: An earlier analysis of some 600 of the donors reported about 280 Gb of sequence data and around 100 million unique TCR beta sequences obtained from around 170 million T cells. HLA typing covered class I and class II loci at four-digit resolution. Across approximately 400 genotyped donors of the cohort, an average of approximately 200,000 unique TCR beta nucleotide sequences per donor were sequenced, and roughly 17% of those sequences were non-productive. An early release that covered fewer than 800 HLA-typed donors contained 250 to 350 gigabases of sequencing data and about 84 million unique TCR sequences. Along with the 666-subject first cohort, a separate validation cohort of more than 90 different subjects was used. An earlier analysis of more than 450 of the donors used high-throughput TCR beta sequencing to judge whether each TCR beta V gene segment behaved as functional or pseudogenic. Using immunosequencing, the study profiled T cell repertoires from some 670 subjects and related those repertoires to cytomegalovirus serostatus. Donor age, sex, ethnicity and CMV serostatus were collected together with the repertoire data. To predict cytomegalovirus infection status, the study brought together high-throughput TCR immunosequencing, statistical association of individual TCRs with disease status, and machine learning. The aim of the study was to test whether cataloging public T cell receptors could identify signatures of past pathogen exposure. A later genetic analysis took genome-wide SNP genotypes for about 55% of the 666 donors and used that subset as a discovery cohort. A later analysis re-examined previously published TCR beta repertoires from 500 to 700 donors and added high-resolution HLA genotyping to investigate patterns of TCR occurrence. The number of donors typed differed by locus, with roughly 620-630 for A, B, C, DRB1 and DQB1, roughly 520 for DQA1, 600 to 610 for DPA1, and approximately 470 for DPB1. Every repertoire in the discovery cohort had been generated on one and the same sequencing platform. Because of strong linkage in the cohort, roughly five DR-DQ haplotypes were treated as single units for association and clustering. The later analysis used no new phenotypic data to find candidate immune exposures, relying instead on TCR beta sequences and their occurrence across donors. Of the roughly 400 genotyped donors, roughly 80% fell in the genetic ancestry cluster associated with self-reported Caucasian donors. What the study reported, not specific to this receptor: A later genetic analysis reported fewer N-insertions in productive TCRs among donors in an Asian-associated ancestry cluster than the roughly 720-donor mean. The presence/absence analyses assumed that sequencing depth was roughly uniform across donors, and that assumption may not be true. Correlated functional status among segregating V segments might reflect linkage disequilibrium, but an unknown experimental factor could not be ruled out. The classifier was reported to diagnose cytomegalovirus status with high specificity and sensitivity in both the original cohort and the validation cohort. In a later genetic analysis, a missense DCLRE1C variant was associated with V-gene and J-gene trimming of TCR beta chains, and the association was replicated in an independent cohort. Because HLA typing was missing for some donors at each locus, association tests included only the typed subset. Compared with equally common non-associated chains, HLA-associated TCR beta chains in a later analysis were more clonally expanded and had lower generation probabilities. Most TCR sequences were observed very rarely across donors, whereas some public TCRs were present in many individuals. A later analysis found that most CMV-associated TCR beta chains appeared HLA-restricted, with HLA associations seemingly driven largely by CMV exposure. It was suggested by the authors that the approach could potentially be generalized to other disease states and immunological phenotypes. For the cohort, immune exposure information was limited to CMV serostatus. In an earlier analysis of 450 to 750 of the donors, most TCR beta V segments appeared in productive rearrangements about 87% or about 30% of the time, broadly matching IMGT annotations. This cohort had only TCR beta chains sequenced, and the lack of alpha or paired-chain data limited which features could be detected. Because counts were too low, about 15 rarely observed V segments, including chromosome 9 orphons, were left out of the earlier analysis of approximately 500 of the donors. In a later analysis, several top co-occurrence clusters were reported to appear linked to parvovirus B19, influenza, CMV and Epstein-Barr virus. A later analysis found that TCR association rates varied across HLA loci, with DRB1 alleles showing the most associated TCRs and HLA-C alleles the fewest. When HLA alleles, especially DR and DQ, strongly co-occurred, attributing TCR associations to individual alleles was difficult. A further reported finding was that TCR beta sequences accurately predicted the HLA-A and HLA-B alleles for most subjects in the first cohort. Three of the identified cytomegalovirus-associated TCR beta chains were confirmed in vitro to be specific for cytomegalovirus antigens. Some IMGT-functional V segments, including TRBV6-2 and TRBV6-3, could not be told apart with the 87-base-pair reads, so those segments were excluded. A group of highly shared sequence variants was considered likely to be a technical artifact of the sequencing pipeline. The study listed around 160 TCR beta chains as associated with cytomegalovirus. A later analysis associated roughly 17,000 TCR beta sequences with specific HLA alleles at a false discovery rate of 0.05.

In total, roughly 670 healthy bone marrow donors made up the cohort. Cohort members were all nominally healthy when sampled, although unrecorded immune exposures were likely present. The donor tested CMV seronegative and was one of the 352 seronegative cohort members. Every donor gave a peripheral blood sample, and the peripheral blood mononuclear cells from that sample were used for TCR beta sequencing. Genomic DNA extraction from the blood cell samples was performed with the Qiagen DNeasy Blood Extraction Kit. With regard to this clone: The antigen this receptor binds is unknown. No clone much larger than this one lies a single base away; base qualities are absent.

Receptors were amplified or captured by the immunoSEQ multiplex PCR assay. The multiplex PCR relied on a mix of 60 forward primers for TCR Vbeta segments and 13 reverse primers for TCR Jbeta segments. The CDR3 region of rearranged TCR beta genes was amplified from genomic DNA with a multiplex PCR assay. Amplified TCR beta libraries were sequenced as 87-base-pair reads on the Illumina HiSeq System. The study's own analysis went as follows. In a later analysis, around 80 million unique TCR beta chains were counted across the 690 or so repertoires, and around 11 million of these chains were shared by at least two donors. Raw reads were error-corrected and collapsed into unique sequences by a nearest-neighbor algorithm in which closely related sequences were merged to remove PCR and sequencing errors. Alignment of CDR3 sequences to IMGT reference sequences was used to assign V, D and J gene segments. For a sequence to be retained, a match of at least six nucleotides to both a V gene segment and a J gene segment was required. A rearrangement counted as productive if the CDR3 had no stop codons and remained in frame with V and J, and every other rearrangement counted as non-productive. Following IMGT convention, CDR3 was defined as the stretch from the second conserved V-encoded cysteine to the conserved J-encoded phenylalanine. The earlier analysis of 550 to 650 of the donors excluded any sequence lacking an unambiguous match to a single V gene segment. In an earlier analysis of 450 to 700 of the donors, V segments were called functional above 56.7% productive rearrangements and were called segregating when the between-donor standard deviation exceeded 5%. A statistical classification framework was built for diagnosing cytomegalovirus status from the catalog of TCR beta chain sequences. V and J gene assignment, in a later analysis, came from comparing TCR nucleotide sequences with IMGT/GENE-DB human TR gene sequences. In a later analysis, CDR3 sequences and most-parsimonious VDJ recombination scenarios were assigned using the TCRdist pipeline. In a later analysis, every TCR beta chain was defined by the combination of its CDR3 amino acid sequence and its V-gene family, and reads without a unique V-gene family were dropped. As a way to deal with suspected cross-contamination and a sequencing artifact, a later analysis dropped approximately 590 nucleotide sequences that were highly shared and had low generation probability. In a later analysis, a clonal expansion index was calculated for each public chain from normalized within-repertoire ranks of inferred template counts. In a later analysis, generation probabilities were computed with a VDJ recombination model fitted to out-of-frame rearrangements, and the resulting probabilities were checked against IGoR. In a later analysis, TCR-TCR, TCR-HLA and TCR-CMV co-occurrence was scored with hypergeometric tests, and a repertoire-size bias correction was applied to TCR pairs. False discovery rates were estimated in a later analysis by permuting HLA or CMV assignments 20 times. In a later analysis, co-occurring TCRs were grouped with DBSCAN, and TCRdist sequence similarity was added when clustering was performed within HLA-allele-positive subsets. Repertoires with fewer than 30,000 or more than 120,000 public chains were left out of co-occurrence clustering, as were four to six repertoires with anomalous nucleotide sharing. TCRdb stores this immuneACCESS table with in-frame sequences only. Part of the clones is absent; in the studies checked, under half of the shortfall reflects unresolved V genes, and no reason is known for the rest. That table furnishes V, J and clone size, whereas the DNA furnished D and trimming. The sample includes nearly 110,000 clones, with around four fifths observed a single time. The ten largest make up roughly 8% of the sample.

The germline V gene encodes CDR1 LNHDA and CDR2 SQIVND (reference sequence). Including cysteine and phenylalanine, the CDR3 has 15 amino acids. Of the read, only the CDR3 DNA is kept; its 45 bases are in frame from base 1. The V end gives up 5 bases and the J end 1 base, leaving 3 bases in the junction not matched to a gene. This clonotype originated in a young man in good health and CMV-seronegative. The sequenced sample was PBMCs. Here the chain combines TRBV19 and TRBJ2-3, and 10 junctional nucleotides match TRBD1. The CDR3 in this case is CASSGDRGGTDTQYF. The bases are TGTGCCAGTAGTGGGGACAGGGGTGGCACAGATACGCAGTATTTT.